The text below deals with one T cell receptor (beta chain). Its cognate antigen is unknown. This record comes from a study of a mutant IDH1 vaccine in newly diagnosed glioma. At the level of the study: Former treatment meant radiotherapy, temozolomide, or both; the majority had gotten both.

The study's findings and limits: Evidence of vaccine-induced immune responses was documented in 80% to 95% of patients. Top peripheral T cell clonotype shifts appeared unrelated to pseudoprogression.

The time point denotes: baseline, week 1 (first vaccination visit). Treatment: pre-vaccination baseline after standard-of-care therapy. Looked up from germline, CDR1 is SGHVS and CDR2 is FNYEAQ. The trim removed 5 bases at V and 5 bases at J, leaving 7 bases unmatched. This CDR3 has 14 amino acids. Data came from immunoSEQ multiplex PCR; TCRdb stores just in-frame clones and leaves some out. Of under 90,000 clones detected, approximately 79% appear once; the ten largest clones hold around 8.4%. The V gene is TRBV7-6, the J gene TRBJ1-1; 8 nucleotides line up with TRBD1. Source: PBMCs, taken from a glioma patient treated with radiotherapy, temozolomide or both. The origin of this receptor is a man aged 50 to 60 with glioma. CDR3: CASSGRGRGTEAFF. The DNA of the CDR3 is TGTGCCAGCAGCGGCAGGGGGCGAGGAACTGAAGCTTTCTTT.